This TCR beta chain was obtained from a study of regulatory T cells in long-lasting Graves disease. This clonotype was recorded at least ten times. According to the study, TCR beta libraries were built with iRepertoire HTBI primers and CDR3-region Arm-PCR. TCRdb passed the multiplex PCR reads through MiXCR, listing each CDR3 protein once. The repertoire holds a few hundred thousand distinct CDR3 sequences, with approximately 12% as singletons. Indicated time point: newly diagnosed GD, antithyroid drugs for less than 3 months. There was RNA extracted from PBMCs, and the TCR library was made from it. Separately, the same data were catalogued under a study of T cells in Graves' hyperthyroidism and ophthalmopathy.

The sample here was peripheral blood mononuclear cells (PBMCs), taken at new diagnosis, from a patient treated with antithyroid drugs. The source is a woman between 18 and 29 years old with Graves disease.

Here the CDR3 DNA reads TGCGCCAGCAGCCGGAAGAACACCGGGGAGCTGTTTTTT. Encoded protein: CASSRKNTGELFF. V is TRBV4-3 and J is TRBJ2-2; D not resolved. This CDR3 has 13 amino acids. Trimming left V 4 bases short and J 1 base short, with 4 bases between. CDR1 and CDR2 from the germline V gene are LGHNA and YSLEER.